This T cell receptor (beta chain) was sequenced for a study of cytomegalovirus exposure and HLA in healthy donors. As for this clone: Its antigen is still unknown.

Whole-study results and caveats: A previous analysis found most TCR beta V segments productive roughly 90% or roughly 30% of the time.

Primers for the PCR totalled 60 Vbeta and 13 Jbeta. The data were produced by immunoSEQ multiplex PCR, yet TCRdb's version contains in-frame clones alone and is incomplete. The table has fewer than 250,000 clones, roughly 85% seen once; the top ten hold less than 2%. Per the germline V gene, CDR1 is ENHRY and CDR2 is SYGVKD. With V trimmed by 1 base and J by 3 bases, 3 bases remained unmatched. This CDR3 contains 15 residues. This sequence was found in a male donor in good health and CMV-seronegative. The chain is built from TRBV10-3 and TRBJ2-1, with 7 bases identical to TRBD2. The material sequenced was PBMCs. The CDR3 DNA reads as TGTGCCATCAGTGAGTTCAGGGAGGGCTACAATGAGCAGTTCTTC. Translated: CAISEFREGYNEQFF.